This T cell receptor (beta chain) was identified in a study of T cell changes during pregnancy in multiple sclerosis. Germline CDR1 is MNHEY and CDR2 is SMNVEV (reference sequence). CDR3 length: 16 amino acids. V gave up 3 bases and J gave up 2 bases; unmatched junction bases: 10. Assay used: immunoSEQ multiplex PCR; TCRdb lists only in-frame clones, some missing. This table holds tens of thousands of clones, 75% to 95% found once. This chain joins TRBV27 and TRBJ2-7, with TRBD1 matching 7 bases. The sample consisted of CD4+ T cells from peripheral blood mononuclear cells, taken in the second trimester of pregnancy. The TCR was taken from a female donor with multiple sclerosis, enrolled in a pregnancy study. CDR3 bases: TGTGCCAGCAGTTTCCTACATTTAGGACAGGCCTACGAGCAGTACTTC. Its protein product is CASSFLHLGQAYEQYF.